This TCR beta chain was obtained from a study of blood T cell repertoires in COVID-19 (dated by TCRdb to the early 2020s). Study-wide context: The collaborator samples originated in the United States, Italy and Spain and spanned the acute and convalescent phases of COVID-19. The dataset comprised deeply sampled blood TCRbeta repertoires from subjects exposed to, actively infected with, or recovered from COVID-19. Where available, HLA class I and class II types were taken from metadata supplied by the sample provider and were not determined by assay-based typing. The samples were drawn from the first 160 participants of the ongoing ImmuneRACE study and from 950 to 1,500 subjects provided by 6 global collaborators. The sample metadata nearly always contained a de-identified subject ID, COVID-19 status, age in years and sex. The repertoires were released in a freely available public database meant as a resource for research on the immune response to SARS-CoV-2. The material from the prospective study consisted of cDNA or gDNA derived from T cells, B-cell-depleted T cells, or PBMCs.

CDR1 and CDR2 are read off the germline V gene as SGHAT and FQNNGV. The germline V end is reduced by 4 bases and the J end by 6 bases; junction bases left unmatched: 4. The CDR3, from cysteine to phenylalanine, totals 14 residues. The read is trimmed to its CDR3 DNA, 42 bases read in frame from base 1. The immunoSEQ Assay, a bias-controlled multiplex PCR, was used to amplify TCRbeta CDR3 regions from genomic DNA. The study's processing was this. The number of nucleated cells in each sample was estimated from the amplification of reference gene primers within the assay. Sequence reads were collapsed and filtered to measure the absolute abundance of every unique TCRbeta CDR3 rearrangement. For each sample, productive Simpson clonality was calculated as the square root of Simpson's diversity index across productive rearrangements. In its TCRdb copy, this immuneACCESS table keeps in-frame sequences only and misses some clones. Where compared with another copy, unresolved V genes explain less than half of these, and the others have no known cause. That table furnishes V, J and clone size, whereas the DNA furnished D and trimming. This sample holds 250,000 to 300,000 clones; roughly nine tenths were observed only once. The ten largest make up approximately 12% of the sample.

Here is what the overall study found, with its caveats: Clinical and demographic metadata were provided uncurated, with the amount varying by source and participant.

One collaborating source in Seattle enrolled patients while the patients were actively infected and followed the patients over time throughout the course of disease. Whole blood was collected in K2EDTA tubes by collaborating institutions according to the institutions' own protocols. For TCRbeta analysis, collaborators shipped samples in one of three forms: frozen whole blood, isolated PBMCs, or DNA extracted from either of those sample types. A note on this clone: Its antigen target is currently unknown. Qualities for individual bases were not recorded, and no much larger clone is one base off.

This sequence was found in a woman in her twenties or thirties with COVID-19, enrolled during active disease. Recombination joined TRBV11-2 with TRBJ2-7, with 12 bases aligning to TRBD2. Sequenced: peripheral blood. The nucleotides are TGTGCCAGCAGCTGGACTAGCGGGGTTGTCGAGCAGTACTTC. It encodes CASSWTSGVVEQYF.